This T cell receptor beta chain was documented in a study of T-cell memory formation after mild COVID-19. The study, taken as a whole, reports: Clonal second-wave expansions that peaked on day 37 had unconfirmed SARS-CoV-2 specificity. Clones contracting over day 15 to 85 were CD4/CD8 balanced, with later expanders leaning CD4+. Pre-infection memory showed some responding clones, and this suggested that cross-reactive memory joined.

This clonotype was observed a few times. No antigen is known for it. 5'RACE with constant-segment primers built TCRalpha and TCRbeta cDNA libraries with UMIs. Via MiXCR, TCRdb re-called the 5' RACE reads, giving one row per CDR3 protein. The table has about 340,000 distinct CDR3 sequences, roughly 21% seen once; the top ten hold roughly an eighth. V shed 2 bases and J 5 bases; nucleotides not matched to a gene: 10. The CDR3 length is 16 residues. Per germline, CDR1 MNHEY and CDR2 SVGAGI. The sequence came from an adult woman who had mild COVID-19 (a few samples of this study predate the infection). Cell type and time point are not known. Sequenced material: PBMCs or a T cell subset sorted from them (not recorded which). The V call is TRBV6-5, the J call TRBJ2-7, with TRBD1 matching over 9 bases. The CDR3 nucleotides read TGTGCCAGCAGTTACGGCGGGACAGGGAAGGGAGACGAGCAGTACTTC. Translating it yields CASSYGGTGKGDEQYF.